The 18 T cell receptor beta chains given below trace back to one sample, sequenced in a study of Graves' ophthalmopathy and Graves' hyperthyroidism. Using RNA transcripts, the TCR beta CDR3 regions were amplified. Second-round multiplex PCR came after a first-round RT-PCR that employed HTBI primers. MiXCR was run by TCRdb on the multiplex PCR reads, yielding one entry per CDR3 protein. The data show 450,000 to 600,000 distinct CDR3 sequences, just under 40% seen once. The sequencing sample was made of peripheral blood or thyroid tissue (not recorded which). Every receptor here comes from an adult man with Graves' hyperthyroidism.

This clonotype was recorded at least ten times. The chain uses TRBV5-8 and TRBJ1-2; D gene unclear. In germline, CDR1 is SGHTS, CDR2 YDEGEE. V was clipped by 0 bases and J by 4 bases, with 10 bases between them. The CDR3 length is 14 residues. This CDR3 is CASSLGGGSYGYTF. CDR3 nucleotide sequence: TGTGCCAGCAGCTTGGGTGGCGGCAGCTATGGCTACACCTTC.

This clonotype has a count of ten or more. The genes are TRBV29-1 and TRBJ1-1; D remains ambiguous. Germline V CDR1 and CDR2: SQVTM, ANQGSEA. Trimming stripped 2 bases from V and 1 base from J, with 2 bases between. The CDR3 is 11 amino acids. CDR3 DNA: TGCAGCGTTGAATCGAACACTGAAGCTTTCTTT. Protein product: CSVESNTEAFF.

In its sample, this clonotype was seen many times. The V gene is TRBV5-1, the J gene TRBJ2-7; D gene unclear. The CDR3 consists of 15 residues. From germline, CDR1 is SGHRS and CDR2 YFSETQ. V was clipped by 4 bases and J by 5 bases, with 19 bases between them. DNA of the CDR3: TGCGCCAGCAGCCCGTCTGGATTTGAGTGGAACGAGCAGTACTTC. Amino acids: CASSPSGFEWNEQYF.

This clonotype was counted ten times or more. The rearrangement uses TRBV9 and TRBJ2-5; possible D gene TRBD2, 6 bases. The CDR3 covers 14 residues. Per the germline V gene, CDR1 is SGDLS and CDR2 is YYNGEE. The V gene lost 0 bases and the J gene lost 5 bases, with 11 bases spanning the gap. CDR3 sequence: CASSVAGVHETQYF. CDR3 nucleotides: TGTGCCAGCAGCGTAGCGGGGGTACATGAGACCCAGTACTTC.

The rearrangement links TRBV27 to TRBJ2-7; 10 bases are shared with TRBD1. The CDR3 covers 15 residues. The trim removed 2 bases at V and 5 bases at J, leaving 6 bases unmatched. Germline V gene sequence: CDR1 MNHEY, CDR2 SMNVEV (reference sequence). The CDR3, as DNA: TGTGCCAGCAGTTTAAGGGGGACAGGGGTCCACGAGCAGTACTTC. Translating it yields CASSLRGTGVHEQYF.

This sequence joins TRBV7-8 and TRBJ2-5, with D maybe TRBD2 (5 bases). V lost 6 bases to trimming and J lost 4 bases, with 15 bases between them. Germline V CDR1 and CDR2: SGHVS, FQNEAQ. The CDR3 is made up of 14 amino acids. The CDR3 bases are TGTGCCAGCAGACGAGCGCGCGGAGGAGAGACCCAGTACTTC. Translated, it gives CASRRARGGETQYF.

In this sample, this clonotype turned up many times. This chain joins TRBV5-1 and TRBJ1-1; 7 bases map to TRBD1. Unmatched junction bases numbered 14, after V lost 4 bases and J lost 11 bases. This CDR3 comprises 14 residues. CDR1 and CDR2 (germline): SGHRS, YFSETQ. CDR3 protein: CASSGSQGPRMAFF. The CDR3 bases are TGCGCCAGCAGCGGGTCACAGGGGCCGCGGATGGCTTTCTTT.

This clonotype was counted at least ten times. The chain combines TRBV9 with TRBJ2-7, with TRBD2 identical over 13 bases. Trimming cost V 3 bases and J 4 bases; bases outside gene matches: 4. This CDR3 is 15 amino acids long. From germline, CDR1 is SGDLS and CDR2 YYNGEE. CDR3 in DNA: TGTGCCAGCAGCGCCGGGACTAGCGGGACATACGAGCAGTACTTC. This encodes CASSAGTSGTYEQYF.

DNA of the CDR3: TGTGCCAGCAGGAGGGGAGGGACCGGGGAGCTGTTTTTT. Encoded protein: CASRRGGTGELFF. The chain recombines TRBV12-3 or TRBV12-4 with TRBJ2-2; 7 bases match TRBD2. After removal of 6 bases from V and 5 bases from J, the junction contained 3 bases not matched to a gene. The CDR3 spans 13 residues.

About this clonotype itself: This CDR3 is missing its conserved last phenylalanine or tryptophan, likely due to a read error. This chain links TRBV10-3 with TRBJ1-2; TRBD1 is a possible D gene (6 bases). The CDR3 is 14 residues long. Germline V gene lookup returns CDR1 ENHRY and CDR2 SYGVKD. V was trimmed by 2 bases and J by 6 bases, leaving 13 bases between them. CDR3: CAISEEGGFHGYTL. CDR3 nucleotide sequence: TGTGCCATCAGTGAGGAGGGGGGGTTTCATGGCTACACCCTC.

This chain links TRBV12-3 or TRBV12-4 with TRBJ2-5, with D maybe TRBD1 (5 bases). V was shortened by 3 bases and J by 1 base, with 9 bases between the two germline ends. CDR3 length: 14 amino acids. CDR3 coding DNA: TGTGCCAGCAGTTTGATGGGGCCCCAAGAGACCCAGTACTTC. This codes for CASSLMGPQETQYF.

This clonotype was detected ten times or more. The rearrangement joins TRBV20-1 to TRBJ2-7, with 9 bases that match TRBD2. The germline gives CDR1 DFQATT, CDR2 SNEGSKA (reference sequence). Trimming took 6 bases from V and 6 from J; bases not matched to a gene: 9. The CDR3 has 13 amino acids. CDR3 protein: CSAPNSGSGEQYF. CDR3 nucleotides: TGCAGTGCCCCGAATAGCGGGAGTGGCGAGCAGTACTTC.

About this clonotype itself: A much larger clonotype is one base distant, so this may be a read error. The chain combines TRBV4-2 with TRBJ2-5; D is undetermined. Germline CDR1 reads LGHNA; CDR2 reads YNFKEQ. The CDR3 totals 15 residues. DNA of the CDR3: TGTGCCGGCAGCCAGGAATCGGTTGGGCAAGAGACCCAGTACTTC. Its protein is CAGSQESVGQETQYF.

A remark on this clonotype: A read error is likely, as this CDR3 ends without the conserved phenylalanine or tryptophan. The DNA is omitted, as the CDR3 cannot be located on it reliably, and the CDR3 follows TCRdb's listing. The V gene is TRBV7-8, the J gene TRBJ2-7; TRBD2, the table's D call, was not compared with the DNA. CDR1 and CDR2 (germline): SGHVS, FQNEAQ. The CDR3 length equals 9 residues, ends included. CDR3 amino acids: CASSSRAGQ.

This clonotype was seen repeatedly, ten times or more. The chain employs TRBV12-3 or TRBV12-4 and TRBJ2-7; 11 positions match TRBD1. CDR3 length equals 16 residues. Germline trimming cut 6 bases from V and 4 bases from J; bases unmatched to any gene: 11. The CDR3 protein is CASSPGQGVGLYEQYF. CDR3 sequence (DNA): TGTGCCAGCAGCCCGGGACAGGGGGTCGGATTGTACGAGCAGTACTTC.

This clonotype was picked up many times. Written as DNA, the CDR3 is TGTGCCAGCAGCTTGGAGAGCGGGGGGGAAGCAGATACGCAGTATTTT. Translation: CASSLESGGEADTQYF. The chain couples TRBV7-9 to TRBJ2-3; TRBD2 agrees at 10 bases. This CDR3 comprises 16 residues. Trimming at V came to 3 bases and at J to 4 bases, leaving 7 bases not matched to a gene. The germline gives CDR1 SEHNR, CDR2 FQNEAQ (reference sequence).

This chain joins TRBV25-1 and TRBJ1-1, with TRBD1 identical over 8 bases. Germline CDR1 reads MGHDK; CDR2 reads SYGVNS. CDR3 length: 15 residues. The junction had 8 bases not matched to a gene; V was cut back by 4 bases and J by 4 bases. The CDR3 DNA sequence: TGTGCCAGCAGTGCTAGGGATGGGACAGGCACTGAAGCTTTCTTT. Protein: CASSARDGTGTEAFF.

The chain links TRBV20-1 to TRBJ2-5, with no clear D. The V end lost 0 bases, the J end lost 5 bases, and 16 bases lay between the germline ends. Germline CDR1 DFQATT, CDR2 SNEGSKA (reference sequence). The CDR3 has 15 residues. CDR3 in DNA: TGCAGTGCTAGAGACGGTTCCGAGCGCAGGGAGACCCAGTACTTC. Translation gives CSARDGSERRETQYF.